The 22 T cell receptor beta chains below all came from one sample that was sequenced in a study of blood T cell repertoires in COVID-19. Produced via immunoSEQ multiplex PCR; TCRdb's table is partial and in-frame only. The sample consists of 150,000 or so clones, around 84% of them appearing once. The sample was peripheral blood. These receptors were obtained from an elderly woman with acute or convalescent COVID-19.

The chain recombines TRBV30 with TRBJ1-2; the D gene is possibly TRBD1 (5 bases). With 2 bases removed from V and 0 bases from J, the gap between germline ends came to 10 bases. Germline V CDR1 and CDR2: GTSNPN, SVGIG (reference sequence). The CDR3 has 14 residues. CDR3 sequence: CAWSPGTPNYGYTF. Written as DNA, the CDR3 is TGTGCCTGGAGTCCCGGGACTCCTAACTATGGCTACACCTTC.

This chain joins TRBV10-3 and TRBJ1-1; 9 nucleotides match TRBD1. From germline, CDR1 is ENHRY and CDR2 SYGVKD. V dropped 6 bases and J dropped 3; count of bases not matched to a gene: 5. This CDR3 contains 14 residues. CDR3 bases: TGTGCCATCAGCAAGGGACAGGGATACACTGAAGCTTTCTTT. Residues: CAISKGQGYTEAFF.

The chain has TRBV30 and TRBJ1-2; D gene unclear. The CDR3 extends over 15 amino acids. Trimming removed 2 bases at V and 8 bases at J, with 21 bases between. CDR1 and CDR2 (germline): GTSNPN, SVGIG (reference sequence). DNA for the CDR3: TGTGCCTGGAGTCCCCTTGATGTTCGGGGAGGGGGCTACACCTTC. Protein: CAWSPLDVRGGGYTF.

This rearrangement joins TRBV7-9 to TRBJ1-1, with D unclear. This CDR3 is 13 amino acids long. Germline CDR1 and CDR2: SEHNR and FQNEAQ (reference sequence). V gave up 3 bases and J gave up 1 base, with 6 bases separating them. The chain's CDR3 is CASSFGPNTEAFF. The CDR3, as DNA: TGTGCCAGCAGCTTTGGCCCGAACACTGAAGCTTTCTTT.

The chain employs TRBV5-1 and TRBJ2-5; 7 bases agree with TRBD1. This CDR3 has 14 residues. CDR1 and CDR2 from the germline V gene are SGHRS and YFSETQ. The junction had 8 bases not matched to a gene; V was cut back by 7 bases and J by 2 bases. The CDR3 region is CASGTATYQETQYF. In DNA form, the CDR3 reads TGCGCCAGCGGGACAGCTACTTATCAAGAGACCCAGTACTTC. The full variable domain, in which reference TRBV5-1 and TRBJ2-5 provide the parts outside the CDR3, is KAGVTQTPRYLIKTRGQQVTLSCSPISGHRSVSWYQQTPGQGLQFLFEYFSETQRNKGNFPGRFSGRQFSNSRSEMNVSTLELGDSALYLCASGTATYQETQYFGPGTRLLVL.

The chain employs TRBV7-2 and TRBJ2-1; D might be TRBD2 (6 bases). There are 18 residues in the CDR3. Per the germline V gene, CDR1 is SGHTA and CDR2 is FQGNSA. V was pared by 2 bases and J by 1 base, with 18 bases between. DNA of the CDR3: TGTGCCAGCAGCTTAAAAAGTAGCGGATCCTATTCCTACAATGAGCAGTTCTTC. This gives the protein CASSLKSSGSYSYNEQFF.

The V and J genes are TRBV5-1 and TRBJ1-5; no firm D call. The CDR3 is 15 residues long. Germline CDR1 and CDR2: SGHRS and YFSETQ. V was shortened by 0 bases and J by 4 bases, with 11 bases between the two germline ends. This CDR3 is CASSLAFGQNQPQHF. The CDR3 nucleotides read TGCGCCAGCAGCTTGGCCTTTGGGCAAAATCAGCCCCAGCATTTT.

The chain employs TRBV7-2 and TRBJ2-7, with 9 bases matching TRBD2. CDR1 is SGHTA, CDR2 FQGNSA, per germline. The CDR3 loop spans 16 amino acids. Losses at the gene ends were 6 bases for V and 0 bases for J; bases not matched to a gene: 9. The CDR3 nucleotides read TGTGCCAGCAGACCAGGACTAGCGTACAGCTCCTACGAGCAGTACTTC. Its translation: CASRPGLAYSSYEQYF.

The gene calls are TRBV27 and TRBJ1-5; D not resolved. V gave up 7 bases and J gave up 1 base, with 11 bases separating them. Germline values: CDR1 MNHEY, CDR2 SMNVEV (reference sequence). The CDR3 sequence is 14 residues long. The CDR3 spells CASKRSHSNQPQHF. CDR3 in DNA: TGTGCCAGCAAGAGGAGCCACAGCAATCAGCCCCAGCATTTT.

V gene TRBV7-3 combines with J gene TRBJ1-1; D gene uncertain. V dropped 8 bases and J dropped 1 base, with 11 bases sitting between them. The CDR3 contains 13 residues. Germline V CDR1 and CDR2: SGHTA, FQGTGA. CDR3 DNA sequence: TGTGCCAGCTCAGCGGGGTGGAACACTGAAGCTTTCTTT. Its translation is CASSAGWNTEAFF.

The V call is TRBV6-7, the J call TRBJ1-6; D gene ambiguous. TRBV6-7 is flagged as an ORF with uncertain function. The CDR3 is 16 residues long. Between the trimmed V and J ends, which lost 6 bases and 9 bases, there was a span of 21 bases. The CDR3 sequence: CASRSPRGGCVSPLHF. The CDR3 nucleotides read TGTGCCAGCAGGTCCCCACGGGGAGGCTGTGTTTCACCCCTCCACTTT.

A remark on this clone: Other DNA sequences in this specimen translate into the identical CDR3. The rearrangement links TRBV6-4 to TRBJ1-1; D is perhaps TRBD1 (5 bases). The germline CDR1 and CDR2 sequences are MRHNA and SNTAGT. CDR3 length: 14 amino acids. Trimming removed 2 bases from V and 1 base from J, with 8 bases in between. In nucleotides, the CDR3 is TGTGCCAGCAGTGACACCGACAGGAACACTGAAGCTTTCTTT. This gives the protein CASSDTDRNTEAFF.

The chain couples TRBV11-3 to TRBJ2-7; D is uncertain. Deletions cut 0 bases from V and 3 bases from J, with 6 bases between. CDR3 length: 13 amino acids. The germline CDR1 and CDR2 sequences are SGHNT and YENEEA. The CDR3 DNA reads TGTGCCAGCAGCTTAGAGGCTGGCTACGAGCAGTACTTC. As protein: CASSLEAGYEQYF. The full variable domain, in which reference TRBV11-3 and TRBJ2-7 provide the parts outside the CDR3, is EAGVVQSPRYKIIEKKQPVAFWCNPISGHNTLYWYLQNLGQGPELLIRYENEEAVDDSQLPKDRFSAERLKGVDSTLKIQPAELGDSAVYLCASSLEAGYEQYFGPGTRLTVT.

The chain is built from TRBV9 and TRBJ2-1, with TRBD1 as a possible D gene (5 bases). V was shortened by 1 base and J by 9 bases, with 17 bases between the two germline ends. The CDR3 consists of 15 residues. Germline values: CDR1 SGDLS, CDR2 YYNGEE. CDR3 loop: CASSVYLGDVIEQFF. As DNA, the CDR3 is TGTGCCAGCAGCGTATATCTAGGGGATGTAATTGAGCAGTTCTTC.

The V and J genes are TRBV6-5 and TRBJ2-5; D gene unclear. CDR1 and CDR2 (germline): MNHEY, SVGAGI. The V end lost 5 bases, the J end lost 5 bases, and 9 bases lay between the germline ends. CDR3 size: 12 residues. The CDR3 loop reads CASSPTSETQYF. In nucleotides, the CDR3 is TGTGCCAGCAGTCCAACATCGGAGACCCAGTACTTC.

The J gene is TRBJ1-1, the V gene TRBV21-1; the table's D call, TRBD1, has no DNA check behind it. TRBV21-1 is recorded as a pseudogene. The length of the CDR3 is 16 residues. CDR3 loop: CASSLMGQLMNTEAFF. CDR3 DNA sequence: TGTGCCAGCAGCTTAATGGGACAGCTTATGAACACTGAAGCTTTCTTT.

V is TRBV28 and J is TRBJ1-1, with a possible D match to TRBD1 (5 bases). This CDR3 contains 14 residues. The germline gives CDR1 MDHEN, CDR2 SYDVKM. Trimming removed 6 bases at V and 6 bases at J, with 17 bases between. The DNA of the CDR3 is TGTGCCAGCAGACAAGCGGGGCAGAATCCTGAAGCTTTCTTT. Its protein is CASRQAGQNPEAFF.

The rearrangement links TRBV9 to TRBJ1-3; the match to TRBD1 covers 9 bases. V lost 3 bases and J lost 6; bases outside the gene matches: 7. The CDR3 sequence is 15 residues long. Germline-derived CDR1 and CDR2 are SGDLS and YYNGEE. CDR3 residues: CASSGATGGVNTIYF. CDR3 DNA sequence: TGTGCCAGCAGCGGAGCGACAGGGGGTGTAAACACCATATATTTT.

This clone was picked up a small number of times. V and J are TRBV11-2 and TRBJ1-1; 7 positions agree with TRBD1. Trimming took 8 bases from V and 0 from J; bases not matched to a gene: 12. Germline V gene lookup returns CDR1 SGHAT and CDR2 FQNNGV. The CDR3 runs 16 residues. The CDR3 region has the DNA TGTGCCAGCGGATCCCGGGACAGAACAGTGAACACTGAAGCTTTCTTT. Translating gives CASGSRDRTVNTEAFF.

This chain links TRBV5-4 with TRBJ2-2; 8 bases match TRBD1. Germline loops: CDR1 SGHNT, CDR2 YYREEE (reference sequence). This CDR3 is built from 15 residues. The ends lost 4 bases at V and 6 bases at J; junction bases unmatched: 8. The CDR3 region is CASSHHPDRAGELFF. Written as DNA, the CDR3 is TGTGCCAGCAGCCACCACCCGGACAGGGCCGGGGAGCTGTTTTTT.

The chain combines TRBV15 with TRBJ1-2; D remains ambiguous. Per germline, CDR1 LNHNV and CDR2 YYDKDF (reference sequence). V was pared by 0 bases and J by 7 bases, with 18 bases between. The CDR3 extends over 16 amino acids. The CDR3: CATSRDSTVPRGGYTF. The DNA of the CDR3 is TGTGCCACCAGCAGAGATTCTACCGTCCCACGGGGTGGCTACACCTTC.

The rearrangement uses TRBV5-1 and TRBJ2-1; 10 bases match TRBD2. The CDR3 consists of 14 residues. V lost 4 bases and J lost 8; bases outside the gene matches: 6. Germline V lookup: CDR1 SGHRS, CDR2 YFSETQ. The CDR3 sequence: CASSPGLAEYEQFF. The CDR3 bases are TGCGCCAGCAGCCCTGGACTAGCGGAGTATGAGCAGTTCTTC.